The subject of this entry is one T cell receptor (beta chain). Sequencing was performed with immunoSEQ multiplex PCR; in TCRdb, only in-frame clones are kept and a portion is missing. The sample shows 150,000 to 200,000 clones, approximately 90% of them seen only once. This CDR3 contains 15 residues. Between the trimmed V and J ends, which lost 1 base and 1 base, there was a span of 8 bases. The germline gives CDR1 KGHSH, CDR2 LQKENI. The source of the sample is a study of control samples from healthy donors and cancer patients. The V gene is TRBV18, the J gene TRBJ1-3; D not resolved. This TCR was recovered from a man aged 25 to 40 in good health. The sample taken for sequencing was blood. In DNA, the CDR3 is TGTGCCAGCTCACCACGCTCGGTTTCTGGAAACACCATATATTTT. Its translation: CASSPRSVSGNTIYF. The variable domain in full, with the rest retrieved from reference TRBV18 and TRBJ1-3, is NAGVMQNPRHLVRRRGQEARLRCSPMKGHSHVYWYRQLPEEGLKFMVYLQKENIIDESGMPKERFSAEFPKEGPSILRIQQVVRGDSAAYFCASSPRSVSGNTIYFGEGSWLTVV.